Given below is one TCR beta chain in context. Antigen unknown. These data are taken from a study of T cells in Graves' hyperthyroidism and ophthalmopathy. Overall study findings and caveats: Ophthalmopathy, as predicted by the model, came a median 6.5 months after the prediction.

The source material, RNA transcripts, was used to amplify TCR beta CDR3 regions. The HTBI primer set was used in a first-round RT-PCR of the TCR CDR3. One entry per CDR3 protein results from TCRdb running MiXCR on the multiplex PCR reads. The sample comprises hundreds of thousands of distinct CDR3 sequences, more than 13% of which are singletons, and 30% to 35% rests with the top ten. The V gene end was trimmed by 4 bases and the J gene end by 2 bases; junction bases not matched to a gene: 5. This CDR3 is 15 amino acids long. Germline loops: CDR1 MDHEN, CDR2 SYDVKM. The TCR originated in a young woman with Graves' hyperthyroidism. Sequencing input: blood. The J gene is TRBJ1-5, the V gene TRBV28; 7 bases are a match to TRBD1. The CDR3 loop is CASSSTGDGNQPQHF. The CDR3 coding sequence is TGTGCCAGCAGTTCTACAGGGGACGGCAATCAGCCCCAGCATTTT.